The 27 T cell receptor beta chains listed next were all sequenced from one sample in a study of CD8+ T cells in alopecia areata. Reverse transcribed after extraction, RNA yielded cDNA as the sequencing template. Produced via immunoSEQ multiplex PCR; TCRdb's table is partial and in-frame only. The sample holds 90,000 to 120,000 clones; under 60% are singletons and the top ten take 23%. Sequenced sample: NKG2D-low CD8+ T cells sorted from blood. The receptors shown here come from a human donor with alopecia areata.

A note on this clone: Other DNA sequences of this sample code for an identical CDR3. The chain links TRBV9 to TRBJ2-1, with D unresolved. The CDR3 sequence is 12 residues long. With 3 bases removed from V and 6 bases from J, the gap between germline ends came to 7 bases. Germline V lookup: CDR1 SGDLS, CDR2 YYNGEE. CDR3 loop: CASSATGNEQFF. CDR3 in DNA: TGTGCCAGCAGCGCTACCGGCAATGAGCAGTTCTTC.

The rearrangement links TRBV30 to TRBJ2-1, with D hard to call. CDR3 size: 12 residues. V lost 1 base and J 7 bases, leaving 8 bases between the germline ends. Germline CDR1 and CDR2: GTSNPN and SVGIG (reference sequence). Here the CDR3 reads CAWSGTRNEQFF. DNA for the CDR3: TGTGCCTGGAGTGGGACGCGGAATGAGCAGTTCTTC.

The chain employs TRBV27 and TRBJ2-5; TRBD1 aligns across 10 bases. CDR1 MNHEY and CDR2 SMNVEV come from the germline V gene (reference sequence). Trimming cost V 6 bases and J 7 bases; bases outside gene matches: 11. The CDR3 consists of 15 residues. The CDR3 DNA reads as TGTGCCAGCAGCTTTGGGGGACAGGGGCGGGGGACCCAGTACTTC. Residues: CASSFGGQGRGTQYF.

The rearrangement links TRBV5-4 to TRBJ2-1, with D tentatively TRBD1 (6 bases). Trimming cost V 1 base and J 1 base, with 9 bases left between them. This CDR3 comprises 15 residues. Per the germline V gene, CDR1 is SGHNT and CDR2 is YYREEE (reference sequence). The CDR3 reads CASSLPGVSYNEQFF. The CDR3 nucleotides read TGTGCCAGCAGCTTGCCAGGGGTGTCCTACAATGAGCAGTTCTTC.

This chain links TRBV11-2 with TRBJ1-2; possibly TRBD1 for D (5 bases). CDR3 length: 17 amino acids. Germline V lookup: CDR1 SGHAT, CDR2 FQNNGV. V lost 5 bases, J lost 2 bases, and 21 bases lay in between. DNA for the CDR3: TGTGCCAGCAGCGGAGGGACGGCGGAATCCTTCAACTATGGCTACACCTTC. It yields the protein CASSGGTAESFNYGYTF.

The CDR3 sequence: CAWSGAGGPGETQYF. CDR3 in DNA: TGTGCCTGGAGTGGCGCGGGAGGGCCCGGGGAGACCCAGTACTTC. V and J are TRBV30 and TRBJ2-5, with 9 bases matching TRBD2. Germline CDR1 GTSNPN, CDR2 SVGIG (reference sequence). With V trimmed by 1 base and J by 5 bases, 8 bases remained unmatched. This CDR3 is 15 amino acids long.

This clone came up a few times. The chain employs TRBV4-1 and TRBJ1-1; 8 bases fit TRBD1. After removal of 3 bases from V and 0 bases from J, the junction contained 3 bases not matched to a gene. CDR1 and CDR2 (germline): MGHRA, YSYEKL. This CDR3 region has 15 residues. The CDR3: CASSHRQGLNTEAFF. The CDR3 DNA reads as TGCGCCAGCAGCCACCGACAGGGGTTGAACACTGAAGCTTTCTTT.

About this clone: An end of the junction differs from the germline gene, which may be a read error. This chain connects TRBV4-1 to TRBJ1-1, with TRBD1 matching 8 bases. Germline values: CDR1 MGHRA, CDR2 YSYEKL. This CDR3 is built from 16 residues. The CDR3 loop is CASSLHTQGARTEAFF. The CDR3 DNA is TGTGCCAGCAGCCTCCATACCCAGGGGGCTCGAACTGAAGCTTTCTTT.

This clone was observed a handful of times. This sequence joins TRBV29-1 and TRBJ1-2; D is uncertain. V gave up 3 bases and J gave up 3 bases, with 11 bases separating them. The CDR3 loop spans 13 amino acids. The germline gives CDR1 SQVTM, CDR2 ANQGSEA. The CDR3 loop reads CSVDSETDYGYTF. The CDR3 nucleotides are TGCAGCGTTGACTCTGAGACGGACTATGGCTACACCTTC.

V is TRBV7-9 and J is TRBJ1-1; tentative D call: TRBD1 (5 bases). From germline, CDR1 is SEHNR and CDR2 FQNEAQ (reference sequence). The CDR3 has 12 amino acids. The V and J ends lost 5 bases and 5 bases respectively, with 9 bases between them. The chain's CDR3 is CASSRGRTEAFF. CDR3 nucleotide sequence: TGTGCCAGCAGCAGGGGAAGGACTGAAGCTTTCTTT.

This clone was counted a few times. The chain links TRBV2 to TRBJ2-6; possible D gene TRBD1, 5 bases. The CDR3 spans 16 residues. Per germline, CDR1 SNHLY and CDR2 FYNNEI. Trimming took 10 bases from V and 4 from J, leaving 20 bases between them. CDR3 protein: CATIGTGKPGANVLTF. CDR3 bases: TGTGCCACCATAGGAACAGGAAAACCCGGGGCCAACGTCCTGACTTTC.

In this sample, this clone turned up a few times. This chain connects TRBV10-3 to TRBJ2-5, with 11 bases fitting TRBD2. The CDR3 runs to 16 residues. Germline assignment: CDR1 ENHRY and CDR2 SYGVKD. Germline trimming cut 2 bases from V and 2 bases from J; bases unmatched to any gene: 4. CDR3 nucleotide sequence: TGTGCCATCAGTGAGATAGCGGGAGGGCCACAAGAGACCCAGTACTTC. The encoded protein is CAISEIAGGPQETQYF.

In DNA form, the CDR3 reads TGTGCCAGTATCTCAGAAGATGGCAATGAGCAGTTCTTC. It specifies CASISEDGNEQFF. The V gene is TRBV13, the J gene TRBJ2-1; D is undetermined. Germline V gene data show CDR1 as PRHDT and CDR2 as FYEKMQ (reference sequence). The CDR3 spans 13 residues. Trimming pared 9 bases from V and 6 bases from J, leaving 15 bases between.

The rearrangement links TRBV29-1 to TRBJ1-4, with D hard to call. Germline-derived CDR1 and CDR2 are SQVTM and ANQGSEA. The germline V and J ends were trimmed by 3 bases and 4 bases, with 3 bases remaining between them. The CDR3 is 11 amino acids. The CDR3 is CSVEYNEKLFF. In nucleotides, the CDR3 is TGCAGCGTTGAGTATAATGAAAAACTGTTTTTT. The complete variable domain, with remaining parts taken from reference TRBV29-1 and TRBJ1-4, reads SAVISQKPSRDICQRGTSLTIQCQVDSQVTMMFWYRQQPGQSLTLIATANQGSEATYESGFVIDKFPISRPNLTFSTLTVSNMSPEDSSIYLCSVEYNEKLFFGSGTQLSVL.

This clone was detected only a few times. The chain combines TRBV7-9 with TRBJ2-1; 14 nucleotides line up with TRBD2. The CDR3 is 15 amino acids. The V gene's germline CDR1 is SEHNR and CDR2 FQNEAQ (reference sequence). J was trimmed by 10 bases and V by 4 bases; bases with no gene match: 6. The DNA for the CDR3 is TGTGCCAGCAGCTGGACTAGCGGGGGGAGGGGAGAGCAGTTCTTC. It yields the protein CASSWTSGGRGEQFF.

The gene calls are TRBV13 and TRBJ2-3; D remains unclear. The CDR3 runs to 14 residues. CDR1 and CDR2 (germline): PRHDT, FYEKMQ (reference sequence). Trimming removed 1 base at V and 4 bases at J, with 9 bases between. The CDR3 DNA reads TGTGCCAGCAGCTTAGTAACGGCGGCAGATACGCAGTATTTT. Translating gives CASSLVTAADTQYF.

The V call is TRBV6-5, the J call TRBJ2-7; D remains unclear. The CDR3 runs to 14 residues. Germline V gene lookup returns CDR1 MNHEY and CDR2 SVGAGI. V was trimmed by 2 bases and J by 2 bases, leaving 10 bases between them. The CDR3, as DNA: TGTGCCAGCAGTTACGCAGGAACGGCCTACGAGCAGTACTTC. Protein sequence: CASSYAGTAYEQYF.

J is TRBJ2-7 and V is TRBV7-6; 11 nucleotides agree with TRBD2. The germline gives CDR1 SGHVS, CDR2 FNYEAQ. V was clipped by 5 bases and J by 3 bases; unmatched bases: 3. CDR3 size: 14 residues. Here the CDR3 reads CASSPGTSGYEQYF. Written as DNA, the CDR3 is TGTGCCAGCAGCCCCGGGACTAGCGGCTACGAGCAGTACTTC.

V and J are TRBV13 and TRBJ2-1; 7 nucleotides agree with TRBD2. Germline CDR1 reads PRHDT; CDR2 reads FYEKMQ (reference sequence). The CDR3 sequence is 16 residues long. Germline trimming cut 6 bases from V and 2 bases from J; bases unmatched to any gene: 10. The CDR3 protein is CASSSQKRDPYNEQFF. CDR3 DNA sequence: TGTGCCAGCAGTTCGCAAAAGCGGGATCCCTACAATGAGCAGTTCTTC.

This clone was picked up one time. V usage is TRBV28 and J usage is TRBJ2-1; D call uncertain. Germline lookup yields CDR1 MDHEN and CDR2 SYDVKM. Trimming shortened V by 4 bases and J by 7 bases, and 11 bases separated the two germline ends. CDR3 length: 13 residues. DNA of the CDR3: TGTGCCAGCAGTTCAGCAAGTCGGAATGAGCAGTTCTTC. Its translation: CASSSASRNEQFF.

This clone was observed a handful of times. This sequence joins TRBV19 and TRBJ2-7; D remains unclear. This CDR3 comprises 16 residues. V lost 6 bases and J lost 0, with 18 bases in between. Germline V lookup: CDR1 LNHDA, CDR2 SQIVND (reference sequence). CDR3 in DNA: TGTGCCAGTAGCTTCGCCGGCGACGGACGCTCCTACGAGCAGTACTTC. It encodes CASSFAGDGRSYEQYF.

This clone occurred a few times. V usage is TRBV11-2 and J usage is TRBJ1-1; D possibly corresponds to TRBD1 (5 bases). This CDR3 region has 13 residues. Germline CDR1 is SGHAT and CDR2 is FQNNGV. V lost 4 bases, J lost 10 bases, and 16 bases lay in between. The CDR3 spells CASSSGPRRVAFF. CDR3 DNA sequence: TGTGCCAGCAGCTCAGGGCCCCGGCGTGTAGCTTTCTTT.

This chain joins TRBV6-1 and TRBJ2-1; the D gene is possibly TRBD2 (6 bases). The length of the CDR3 is 16 residues. V gave up 0 bases and J gave up 2 bases, with 11 bases separating them. Per the germline V gene, CDR1 is MNHNS and CDR2 is SASEGT. The CDR3 sequence is CASSEAEGSPYNEQFF. The CDR3 DNA reads as TGTGCCAGCAGTGAAGCGGAGGGAAGTCCCTACAATGAGCAGTTCTTC.

Note on this clone: Mismatch with germline at one junction end may stem from a read error. CDR3 loop: CSARDGGEGFF. CDR3 sequence (DNA): TGCAGTGCTAGAGATGGGGGGGAAGGATTCTTC. This chain links TRBV20-1 with TRBJ2-7, with 7 bases aligning to TRBD2. The CDR3 loop spans 11 amino acids. Per germline, CDR1 DFQATT and CDR2 SNEGSKA (reference sequence).

The chain couples TRBV5-6 to TRBJ1-4; D gene unclear. Trimming took 0 bases from V and 10 from J, leaving 13 bases between them. The CDR3 is 14 residues long. Germline V lookup: CDR1 SGHDT, CDR2 YYEEEE. The CDR3 DNA reads as TGTGCCAGCAGCTTGGGTCTCGGGGTTGCAAAACTGTTTTTT. Encoded protein: CASSLGLGVAKLFF.

This sequence joins TRBV5-1 and TRBJ1-1; D remains unclear. V was shortened by 5 bases and J by 2 bases, with 4 bases between the two germline ends. The germline V gene encodes CDR1 SGHRS and CDR2 YFSETQ. The length of the CDR3 is 11 residues. The CDR3 nucleotides read TGCGCCAGCAGGCGTAACACTGAAGCTTTCTTT. This gives the protein CASRRNTEAFF.

The chain recombines TRBV6-5 with TRBJ2-5; perhaps TRBD2 as D (7 bases). The germline CDR1 and CDR2 sequences are MNHEY and SVGAGI. This CDR3 has 15 amino acids. V was cut by 2 bases and J by 3 bases, with 13 bases left in between. The CDR3 loop is CASSYGGALEETQYF. Written as DNA, the CDR3 is TGTGCCAGCAGTTACGGGGGGGCCTTGGAAGAGACCCAGTACTTC.